The following is a T cell receptor (beta chain) sequence with its context. The sample belongs to a study of cytomegalovirus exposure and HLA in healthy donors. With 60 Vbeta and 13 Jbeta primers, the PCR was carried out. TCRdb keeps only in-frame clones here, not all; method: immunoSEQ multiplex PCR. The data show roughly 100,000 clones, under 85% seen once. Trimming pared 1 base from V and 1 base from J, leaving 7 bases between. This CDR3 is 15 amino acids long. Germline lookup yields CDR1 SEHNR and CDR2 FQNEAQ (reference sequence). The receptor was derived from a woman between 35 and 50 years old in good health and CMV-seropositive. The chain carries TRBV7-9 and TRBJ1-4, with a possible D match to TRBD1 (5 bases). Sample: PBMCs. The DNA of the CDR3 is TGTGCCAGCAGCTTAGAGCAGGGAACTAATGAAAAACTGTTTTTT. Protein: CASSLEQGTNEKLFF.